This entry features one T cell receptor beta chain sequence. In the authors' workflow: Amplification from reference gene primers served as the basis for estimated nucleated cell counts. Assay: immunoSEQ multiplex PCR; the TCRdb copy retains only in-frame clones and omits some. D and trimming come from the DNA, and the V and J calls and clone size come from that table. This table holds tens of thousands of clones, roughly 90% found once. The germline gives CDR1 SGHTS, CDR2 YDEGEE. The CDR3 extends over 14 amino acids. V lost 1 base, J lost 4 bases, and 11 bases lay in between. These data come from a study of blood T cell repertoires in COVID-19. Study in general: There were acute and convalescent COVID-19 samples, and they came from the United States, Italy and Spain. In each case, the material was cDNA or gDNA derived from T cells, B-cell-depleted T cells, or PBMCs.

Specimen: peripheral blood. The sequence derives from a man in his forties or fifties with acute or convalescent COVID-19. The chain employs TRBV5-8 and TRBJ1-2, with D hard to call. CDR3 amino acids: CASSLPSSIYGYTF. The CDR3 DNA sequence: TGTGCCAGCAGCTTGCCGAGTTCGATCTATGGCTACACCTTC.